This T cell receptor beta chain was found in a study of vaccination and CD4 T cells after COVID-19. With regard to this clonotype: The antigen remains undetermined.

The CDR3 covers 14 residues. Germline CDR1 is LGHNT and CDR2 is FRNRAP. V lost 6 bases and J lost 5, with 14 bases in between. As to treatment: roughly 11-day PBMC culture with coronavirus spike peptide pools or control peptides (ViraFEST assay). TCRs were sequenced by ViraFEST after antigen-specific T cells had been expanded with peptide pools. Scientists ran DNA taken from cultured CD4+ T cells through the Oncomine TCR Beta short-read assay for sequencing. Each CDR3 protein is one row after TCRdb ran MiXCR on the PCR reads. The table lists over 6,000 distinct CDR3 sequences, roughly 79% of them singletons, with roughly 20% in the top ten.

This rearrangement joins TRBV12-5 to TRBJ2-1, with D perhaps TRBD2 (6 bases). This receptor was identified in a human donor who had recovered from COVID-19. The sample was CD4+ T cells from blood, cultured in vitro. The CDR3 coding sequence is TGTGCTAGTGGAAAAGCGGGTCCGGACAATGAGCAGTTCTTC. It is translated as CASGKAGPDNEQFF.